These 20 T cell receptor beta chains were all obtained from the same sample, sequenced in a study of T-cell reconstitution after alpha-beta-depleted transplantation in children. Unique molecular identifiers were incorporated during preparation of the TCRbeta library. TCRdb reprocessed the PCR reads via MiXCR and lists one record per CDR3 protein. Here the sample spans 330,000 or so distinct CDR3 sequences, 10% being singletons. Material: PBMCs from the stem cell graft donor, obtained from the stem cell graft. Receptors were obtained from a human donor who donated a stem cell graft to a child with acute lymphoblastic leukemia.

In regard to this clonotype: Its ends do not fully match the called genes, so a read error is possible. The chain links TRBV7-2 to TRBJ1-3, with D unresolved. CDR1 is SGHTA and CDR2 is FQGNSA in the germline V gene. The CDR3 spans 17 residues. The CDR3 bases are TGTGCCACCAGCCCGAAAACACATAAATACTCTGGAAACACCATATATTTT. Translating it yields CATSPKTHKYSGNTIYF.

The chain is built from TRBV7-2 and TRBJ2-3, with D tentatively TRBD2 (5 bases). This CDR3 has 15 amino acids. V was cut by 3 bases and J by 6 bases, with 16 bases left in between. CDR1 and CDR2 from the germline V gene are SGHTA and FQGNSA. CDR3 protein: CASSFRVRRGDTQYF. Here the CDR3 DNA reads TGTGCCAGCAGCTTTCGGGTCCGACGCGGGGATACGCAGTATTTT.

This clonotype turned up a few times. This sequence joins TRBV5-1 and TRBJ2-2, with D perhaps TRBD2 (6 bases). Germline V CDR1 and CDR2: SGHRS, YFSETQ. The CDR3 is 17 residues long. Trimming took off 2 bases at V and 6 bases at J, with 20 bases between the two ends. In nucleotides, the CDR3 is TGCGCCAGCAGCTTCCTAACTAGCCCGGGTAAATCCGGGGAGCTGTTTTTT. Its translation is CASSFLTSPGKSGELFF.

This clonotype has at least ten counts. The V gene is TRBV7-9, the J gene TRBJ2-1, with TRBD2 as a possible D gene (5 bases). CDR1 SEHNR and CDR2 FQNEAQ come from the germline V gene (reference sequence). V lost 0 bases and J lost 10, with 7 bases in between. The CDR3 covers 12 residues. CDR3 residues: CASSLAGEEQFF. DNA of the CDR3: TGTGCCAGCAGCTTAGCGGGAGAGGAGCAGTTCTTC.

This clonotype was counted ten times or more. This chain connects TRBV5-1 to TRBJ1-4, with D perhaps matching TRBD1 (6 bases). The ends were cut back, 4 bases at V and 0 bases at J, with 13 bases in the middle. Germline V gene sequence: CDR1 SGHRS, CDR2 YFSETQ. The CDR3 consists of 16 residues. The CDR3 loop reads CASSLGRGTTNEKLFF. Here the CDR3 DNA reads TGCGCCAGCAGCCTGGGCAGGGGAACAACTAATGAAAAACTGTTTTTT.

In its sample, this clonotype was seen a few times. The V gene is TRBV24-1, the J gene TRBJ2-1; 14 nucleotides line up with TRBD2. CDR3 length equals 20 residues. Trimming took 6 bases from V and 2 from J; bases not matched to a gene: 14. The germline V gene has CDR1 KGHDR and CDR2 SFDVKD. The CDR3 loop is CATSTYHRTSGRFTYNEQFF. The CDR3 coding sequence is TGTGCCACCAGTACATACCACCGGACTAGCGGGAGGTTCACCTACAATGAGCAGTTCTTC.

There are a few counts of this clonotype. The rearrangement joins TRBV6-2 or TRBV6-3 to TRBJ1-6, with a possible D match to TRBD1 (5 bases). Germline V gene data show CDR1 as MNHEY and CDR2 as SVGEGT. V shed 5 bases and J shed 10 bases, with 18 bases lying between them. The CDR3 has 15 amino acids. For the CDR3, the DNA is TGTGCCAGCAGTCCACGGGGATTTGGGGGATCACCCCTCCACTTT. It encodes CASSPRGFGGSPLHF.

This clonotype was seen a handful of times. The J gene is TRBJ1-5, the V gene TRBV19, with 9 bases fitting TRBD1. Germline CDR1 reads LNHDA; CDR2 reads SQIVND (reference sequence). This CDR3 has 16 amino acids. V lost 6 bases to trimming and J lost 6 bases; unmatched junction nucleotides: 12. In DNA form, the CDR3 reads TGTGCCAGTAGCCCCGGGACAGGGTCGGTAAGTCAGCCCCAGCATTTT. This gives the protein CASSPGTGSVSQPQHF.

This clonotype was observed a handful of times. This chain links TRBV18 with TRBJ2-7, with 10 bases aligning to TRBD2. Germline V gives CDR1 KGHSH, CDR2 LQKENI. Losses at the gene ends were 4 bases for V and 6 bases for J; bases not matched to a gene: 3. The CDR3 contains 13 residues. The CDR3: CASSRGLAAEQYF. DNA of the CDR3: TGTGCCAGCTCACGAGGACTAGCGGCCGAGCAGTACTTC.

The rearrangement uses TRBV10-3 and TRBJ1-2, with D uncertain. The CDR3 is made up of 13 amino acids. V lost 3 bases, J lost 8 bases, and 13 bases lay in between. Per germline, CDR1 ENHRY and CDR2 SYGVKD. As DNA, the CDR3 is TGTGCCATCAGTGAAGTAACAGTAGAAGGCTACACCTTC. As protein: CAISEVTVEGYTF.

J is TRBJ2-1 and V is TRBV5-1; 9 bases map to TRBD2. V lost 0 bases to trimming and J lost 7 bases; unmatched junction nucleotides: 5. The germline V gene encodes CDR1 SGHRS and CDR2 YFSETQ. The CDR3 is 15 amino acids. CDR3 DNA: TGCGCCAGCAGCTTGGTTAGCGGGAGTCCAAATGAGCAGTTCTTC. This encodes CASSLVSGSPNEQFF.

The rearrangement uses TRBV7-2 and TRBJ2-3; 8 bases map to TRBD2. V shed 5 bases, J shed 5 bases, and the junction held 9 bases outside the gene matches. Germline V gene sequence: CDR1 SGHTA, CDR2 FQGNSA. The CDR3 consists of 15 residues. CDR3 protein: CASSRGFSGVDTQYF. In nucleotides, the CDR3 is TGTGCCAGCAGCCGAGGGTTTAGCGGGGTAGATACGCAGTATTTT.

This clonotype was counted at least ten times. The CDR3 reads CASSGQGANTGELFF. The CDR3 nucleotides read TGCGCCAGCAGCGGACAGGGCGCGAACACCGGGGAGCTGTTTTTT. V is TRBV5-1 and J is TRBJ2-2; the match to TRBD1 covers 8 bases. From germline, CDR1 is SGHRS and CDR2 YFSETQ. This CDR3 is 15 amino acids long. The J segment lost 0 bases and the V segment lost 4 bases, leaving 2 bases of the junction unmatched. The variable domain in full, completed from reference TRBV5-1 and TRBJ2-2, reads KAGVTQTPRYLIKTRGQQVTLSCSPISGHRSVSWYQQTPGQGLQFLFEYFSETQRNKGNFPGRFSGRQFSNSRSEMNVSTLELGDSALYLCASSGQGANTGELFFGEGSRLTVL.

This clonotype came up a few times. DNA for the CDR3: TGCGCCAGCAGCCAAGGTTTGCCAGCCTACGAGCAGTACTTC. Encoded protein: CASSQGLPAYEQYF. The rearrangement links TRBV4-3 to TRBJ2-7; D uncertain. V was pared by 1 base and J by 2 bases, with 9 bases between. The CDR3 is made up of 14 amino acids. The germline gives CDR1 LGHNA, CDR2 YSLEER.

This clonotype was detected many times. The CDR3 region is CSVEGTPGQETQYF. The CDR3 DNA follows: TGCAGCGTTGAAGGGACCCCCGGGCAAGAGACCCAGTACTTC. This chain uses TRBV29-1 with TRBJ2-5; D remains ambiguous. The V gene's germline CDR1 is SQVTM and CDR2 ANQGSEA. V was pared by 1 base and J by 2 bases, with 11 bases between. CDR3 length: 14 amino acids.

The J gene is TRBJ1-2, the V gene TRBV7-2; TRBD1 matches 8 bases. The CDR3 has 14 residues. CDR1 and CDR2 (germline): SGHTA, FQGNSA. The V segment lost 4 bases and the J segment 8 bases; nucleotides outside the gene matches: 9. The CDR3 region has the DNA TGTGCCAGCAGCTCCTCTGGACAGGGAGGCGGCTACACCTTC. Translation gives CASSSSGQGGGYTF.

The rearrangement joins TRBV28 to TRBJ2-1; unclear D gene. In germline, CDR1 is MDHEN, CDR2 SYDVKM. Trimming shortened V by 7 bases and J by 8 bases, and 15 bases separated the two germline ends. The CDR3 has 13 amino acids. The CDR3 is CASTSMGSDEQFF. CDR3 nucleotides: TGTGCCAGCACTAGTATGGGCTCGGATGAGCAGTTCTTC.

This clonotype was counted between two and nine times. This chain joins TRBV27 and TRBJ2-7, with D tentatively TRBD2 (6 bases). Per germline, CDR1 MNHEY and CDR2 SMNVEV (reference sequence). Trimming left V 0 bases short and J 4 bases short, with 13 bases between. This CDR3 contains 15 residues. The CDR3, as DNA: TGTGCCAGCAGTTTATCCGTGGTGGAGGGTTACGAGCAGTACTTC. This gives the protein CASSLSVVEGYEQYF.

The chain has TRBV6-1 and TRBJ2-1; no clear D. V lost 5 bases to trimming and J lost 9 bases, with 11 bases between them. The CDR3 loop spans 12 amino acids. CDR1 is MNHNS, CDR2 SASEGT, per germline. The CDR3, as DNA: TGTGCCAGCAGTACAAGGCTTGGTGAGCAGTTCTTC. Translating gives CASSTRLGEQFF.

This clonotype occurred a few times. V usage is TRBV7-8 and J usage is TRBJ2-3, with 12 bases identical to TRBD2. The ends lost 5 bases at V and 4 bases at J; junction bases unmatched: 10. CDR3 length: 17 amino acids. CDR1 and CDR2 (germline): SGHVS, FQNEAQ. The CDR3 spells CASSPWTSGILADTQYF. CDR3 sequence (DNA): TGTGCCAGCAGCCCCTGGACTAGCGGGATTTTGGCAGATACGCAGTATTTT.